These T cell receptor beta chains were read from a single sample in a study of CD8+CD57+ T cells in acquired aplastic anemia. TCRdb passed the reads through MiXCR, listing each CDR3 protein once. The sample lists about 160,000 distinct CDR3 sequences; 47% were seen once. The sample comprised sorted CD4+, CD8+, or CD8+CD57+ T cells (not recorded which) from PBMCs. All receptors come from a human donor with aplastic anemia. The CDR3 runs from the conserved cysteine through the conserved F or W. The D gene is left open where the match is weak. Not all rows give a size; the values are once, few, many and, for expanded clones, a class.

j_call: TRBJ1-1; clone_size: few; d_call: .; v_call: TRBV18; cdr3_nt: TGTGCCAGCTCACCTGACCGCACCCCGATGAGCACTGAAGCTTTCTTT; cdr3_aa: CASSPDRTPMSTEAFF
j_call: TRBJ1-1; clone_size: many; d_call: .; v_call: TRBV20-1; cdr3_nt: TGCAGTGCTAGAGAGCTATTGAACACTGAAGCTTTCTTT; cdr3_aa: CSARELLNTEAFF
j_call: TRBJ1-1; clone_size: many; d_call: .; v_call: TRBV25-1; cdr3_nt: TGTGCCAGCAGTGAACGGACAGTGTATGAAGCTTTCTTT; cdr3_aa: CASSERTVYEAFF
j_call: TRBJ2-2; clone_size: many; d_call: TRBD2; v_call: TRBV6-4; cdr3_nt: TGTGCCAGCAGTAGCGGGAGCGGGTCCGGGGAGCTGTTTTTT; cdr3_aa: CASSSGSGSGELFF
j_call: TRBJ2-7; clone_size: .; d_call: .; v_call: TRBV9; cdr3_nt: TGTGCCAGCAGTGAAAACGGCTACGAGCAGTACTTC; cdr3_aa: CASSENGYEQYF
j_call: TRBJ1-5; clone_size: once; d_call: TRBD1; v_call: TRBV7-2; cdr3_nt: TGTGCCAGCAGCTTGTACAGGGGGGATCAGCCCCAGCATTTT; cdr3_aa: CASSLYRGDQPQHF
j_call: TRBJ2-2; clone_size: many; d_call: .; v_call: TRBV2; cdr3_nt: TGTGCCAGCAGTGTAAAAGACACCGGGGAGCTGTTTTTT; cdr3_aa: CASSVKDTGELFF
j_call: TRBJ2-3; clone_size: .; d_call: TRBD2; v_call: TRBV12-3/TRBV12-4; cdr3_nt: TGTGCCAGCAGTCCCCTGGGCGGGAGGGCCAAGGATACGCAGTATTTT; cdr3_aa: CASSPLGGRAKDTQYF
j_call: TRBJ1-1; clone_size: .; d_call: .; v_call: TRBV24-1; cdr3_nt: TGTGCCACCAGGGGCGTCAGGGGCACTGAAGCTTTCTTT; cdr3_aa: CATRGVRGTEAFF
j_call: TRBJ1-6; clone_size: many; d_call: TRBD1; v_call: TRBV5-4; cdr3_nt: TGTGCCAGCAGCCCGGACAGGCGGGATAATTCACCCCTCCACTTT; cdr3_aa: CASSPDRRDNSPLHF
j_call: TRBJ2-1; clone_size: .; d_call: TRBD1; v_call: TRBV3-1; cdr3_nt: TGTGCCAGCAGCCAAAAGCCAGCAAGGACAGGGACATACAATGAGCAGTTCTTC; cdr3_aa: CASSQKPARTGTYNEQFF
j_call: TRBJ2-3; clone_size: .; d_call: TRBD1; v_call: TRBV9; cdr3_nt: TGTGCCAGCAGTTTAAAGGGAGGACAGGGTTTGGGAGATACGCAGTATTTT; cdr3_aa: CASSLKGGQGLGDTQYF
j_call: TRBJ2-5; clone_size: once; d_call: TRBD2; v_call: TRBV9; cdr3_nt: TGTGCCAGCAGCGTAGGTCCTAGCGGGAGCAGGGAGACCCAGTACTTC; cdr3_aa: CASSVGPSGSRETQYF
j_call: TRBJ2-3; clone_size: .; d_call: TRBD2; v_call: TRBV28; cdr3_nt: TGTGCCAGCGAGGTGGGAGGGCCCGAAGATACGCAGTATTTT; cdr3_aa: CASEVGGPEDTQYF
j_call: TRBJ2-1; clone_size: .; d_call: .; v_call: TRBV12-3/TRBV12-4; cdr3_nt: TGTGCCAGCAGGGGACAACTAGAATTCGATGAGCAGCTCTTC; cdr3_aa: CASRGQLEFDEQLF
j_call: TRBJ2-1; clone_size: once; d_call: TRBD2; v_call: TRBV2; cdr3_nt: TGTGCCAGCAGAGAGACTAGCGGGAGACACTACAATGAGCAGTTCTTC; cdr3_aa: CASRETSGRHYNEQFF
j_call: TRBJ2-6; clone_size: .; d_call: .; v_call: TRBV11-2; cdr3_nt: TGTGCCAGCAGCTTAGAGGCAGGGCTTACGGGGGCCAACGTCCTGACTTTC; cdr3_aa: CASSLEAGLTGANVLTF
j_call: TRBJ1-3; clone_size: few; d_call: .; v_call: TRBV3-1; cdr3_nt: TGTGCCAGCAGCCAAGTCGGTCTTTCCTGGAACACCATATATTTT; cdr3_aa: CASSQVGLSWNTIYF
j_call: TRBJ2-3; clone_size: .; d_call: TRBD2; v_call: TRBV10-3; cdr3_nt: TGTGCCATCGCTAGCGGGGGGGCGCGAAGCACAGATACGCAGTATTTT; cdr3_aa: CAIASGGARSTDTQYF
j_call: TRBJ1-6; clone_size: .; d_call: .; v_call: TRBV13; cdr3_nt: TGTGCCAGCAGCCCTGGACGGTATAATTCACCCCTCCACTTT; cdr3_aa: CASSPGRYNSPLHF
j_call: TRBJ2-5; clone_size: many; d_call: TRBD1; v_call: TRBV9; cdr3_nt: TGTGCCAGCAGCAGAGAAACGGACAGGGTGGAGACCCAGTACTTC; cdr3_aa: CASSRETDRVETQYF
j_call: TRBJ1-1; clone_size: many; d_call: .; v_call: TRBV10-3; cdr3_nt: TGTGCCACCAGCACCAGGGAGGGAACTGAAGCTTTCTTT; cdr3_aa: CATSTREGTEAFF
j_call: TRBJ2-1; clone_size: many; d_call: TRBD2; v_call: TRBV5-6; cdr3_nt: TGTGCCAGCAGCTTGCGACTAGCGGGAGCTGGCGAGCAGTTCTTC; cdr3_aa: CASSLRLAGAGEQFF
j_call: TRBJ1-1; clone_size: .; d_call: .; v_call: TRBV10-3; cdr3_nt: TGTGCCATCAGCGCGGGGGACAAAGGGATGAACACTGAAGCTTTCTTT; cdr3_aa: CAISAGDKGMNTEAFF
j_call: TRBJ2-7; clone_size: .; d_call: .; v_call: TRBV12-3/TRBV12-4; cdr3_nt: TGTGCCAGCAGACAATGGTGGGAAAGCGAGCAGTACTTC; cdr3_aa: CASRQWWESEQYF
j_call: TRBJ2-7; clone_size: .; d_call: TRBD1; v_call: TRBV7-9; cdr3_nt: TGTGCCAGCAGCCTGAGGGGGACAGGGAGCTACGAGCAGTACTTC; cdr3_aa: CASSLRGTGSYEQYF
j_call: TRBJ2-2; clone_size: .; d_call: TRBD1; v_call: TRBV6-1; cdr3_nt: TGTGCCAGCCGACCTGTTGGGACAGGGGCCGGGGAGCTGTTTTTT; cdr3_aa: CASRPVGTGAGELFF
j_call: TRBJ2-1; clone_size: .; d_call: .; v_call: TRBV2; cdr3_nt: TGTGCCAGCACGGTCGATGAGCAGTTCTTC; cdr3_aa: CASTVDEQFF
j_call: TRBJ1-1; clone_size: few; d_call: TRBD1; v_call: TRBV12-3/TRBV12-4; cdr3_nt: TGTGCCAGCAGTCCCGGCGGCAGGGGGCCCACTGAAGCTTTCTTT; cdr3_aa: CASSPGGRGPTEAFF
j_call: TRBJ1-6; clone_size: .; d_call: .; v_call: TRBV2; cdr3_nt: TGTGCCAGCTGCGCGGGTGAAGGGTATTCACCCCTCCACTTT; cdr3_aa: CASCAGEGYSPLHF
j_call: TRBJ1-1; clone_size: few; d_call: .; v_call: TRBV10-3; cdr3_nt: TGTGCCATCAGTGCAACGGAGTTGGAAGCTTTCTTT; cdr3_aa: CAISATELEAFF
j_call: TRBJ2-3; clone_size: .; d_call: .; v_call: TRBV27; cdr3_nt: TGTGCCACCACCAGGGAGGTGAGCACAGATACGCAGTATTTT; cdr3_aa: CATTREVSTDTQYF
j_call: TRBJ2-5; clone_size: .; d_call: TRBD2; v_call: TRBV29-1; cdr3_nt: TGCAGCGTTCAAGGGACCGCGGACGGCGGGAGGACCCAGTACTTC; cdr3_aa: CSVQGTADGGRTQYF
j_call: TRBJ1-3; clone_size: .; d_call: .; v_call: TRBV29-1; cdr3_nt: TGCAGCGTTGAACTGGCGGAGCAGTCCTCTGGAAACACCATATATTTT; cdr3_aa: CSVELAEQSSGNTIYF